These 15 T cell receptor beta chains originate from one sample sequenced in a study of cytomegalovirus exposure and HLA in healthy donors. Only in-frame clones appear in the TCRdb table, and some are missing; sequencing was by immunoSEQ multiplex PCR. The sample consists of about 200,000 clones, around 78% of them appearing once. Sequences were obtained from PBMCs. The receptors derive from a woman in her late teens or twenties in good health and CMV-seronegative.

Notes on this clone: At one boundary the junction diverges from the germline segment, which might be a read error. The V call is TRBV29-1, the J call TRBJ2-2; D is unresolved. The V gene's germline CDR1 is SQVTM and CDR2 ANQGSEA. The CDR3 is made up of 14 amino acids. This chain's CDR3 is CSVEELTNTGELFF. CDR3 DNA: TGCAGCGTCGAAGAGTTGACAAACACCGGGGAGCTGTTTTTT.

This chain connects TRBV5-1 to TRBJ1-6, with TRBD1 as a possible D gene (5 bases). Germline CDR1 SGHRS, CDR2 YFSETQ. Trimming pared 0 bases from V and 6 bases from J, leaving 19 bases between. There are 18 residues in the CDR3. CDR3: CASSLAGARGSGNSPLHF. CDR3 DNA: TGCGCCAGCAGCTTGGCGGGTGCCCGGGGGTCAGGTAATTCACCCCTCCACTTT.

The chain couples TRBV7-2 to TRBJ1-1, with 10 bases matching TRBD1. The CDR3 is made up of 17 amino acids. The junction had 9 bases not matched to a gene; V was cut back by 1 base and J by 4 bases. CDR1 is SGHTA, CDR2 FQGNSA, per germline. CDR3 loop: CASSLGGQGLLGTEAFF. The CDR3 coding sequence is TGTGCCAGCAGCTTAGGGGGACAGGGGCTTTTGGGCACTGAAGCTTTCTTT.

The chain carries TRBV5-1 and TRBJ2-1; 11 nucleotides align to TRBD2. The CDR3 is made up of 15 amino acids. Germline V lookup: CDR1 SGHRS, CDR2 YFSETQ. V was pared by 4 bases and J by 6 bases, with 6 bases of the junction left unmatched. CDR3 sequence reads: CASSVTSGAVNEQFF. Here the CDR3 DNA reads TGCGCCAGCAGCGTGACTAGCGGGGCGGTCAATGAGCAGTTCTTC. Full variable domain (missing parts from reference TRBV5-1 and TRBJ2-1): KAGVTQTPRYLIKTRGQQVTLSCSPISGHRSVSWYQQTPGQGLQFLFEYFSETQRNKGNFPGRFSGRQFSNSRSEMNVSTLELGDSALYLCASSVTSGAVNEQFFGPGTRLTVL.

The chain is built from TRBV7-2 and TRBJ1-2; 7 bases are shared with TRBD1. With 5 bases clipped from V and 3 bases from J, the junction kept 15 bases outside the gene matches. Germline CDR1 SGHTA, CDR2 FQGNSA. This CDR3 spans 17 amino acids. This CDR3 reads CASSLRGGGGDDYGYTF. The CDR3 DNA reads TGTGCCAGCAGCCTCCGGGGAGGAGGGGGCGATGACTATGGCTACACCTTC.

V is TRBV6-1 and J is TRBJ1-4; TRBD1 is a possible D gene (5 bases). Germline V CDR1 and CDR2: MNHNS, SASEGT. The CDR3 runs to 13 residues. V was pared by 8 bases and J by 8 bases, with 15 bases between. The CDR3 spells CASFGGAWEKLFF. The CDR3 coding sequence is TGTGCCAGCTTTGGCGGGGCTTGGGAAAAACTGTTTTTT.

The chain uses TRBV28 and TRBJ2-3, with TRBD2 identical over 8 bases. The length of the CDR3 is 19 residues. Germline V lookup: CDR1 MDHEN, CDR2 SYDVKM. Losses at the gene ends were 6 bases for V and 0 bases for J; bases not matched to a gene: 17. As DNA, the CDR3 is TGTGCCAGCAGCTTCCCCTCGGGAGGGCCCTTCCTGAGCACAGATACGCAGTATTTT. Its protein is CASSFPSGGPFLSTDTQYF. The full variable domain, with the rest looked up from reference TRBV28 and TRBJ2-3, is DVKVTQSSRYLVKRTGEKVFLECVQDMDHENMFWYRQDPGLGLRLIYFSYDVKMKEKGDIPEGYSVSREKKERFSLILESASTNQTSMYLCASSFPSGGPFLSTDTQYFGPGTRLTVL.

This clone was seen only once. The chain carries TRBV7-2 and TRBJ1-3; no clear D gene. The germline gives CDR1 SGHTA, CDR2 FQGNSA. This CDR3 has 14 amino acids. Trimming pared 5 bases from V and 2 bases from J, leaving 10 bases between. The CDR3 spells CASSPQLTGNTIYF. Here the CDR3 DNA reads TGTGCCAGCAGCCCCCAGCTAACTGGAAACACCATATATTTT.

This chain joins TRBV4-2 and TRBJ2-5; TRBD2 agrees at 9 bases. The J segment lost 2 bases and the V segment lost 0 bases, leaving 4 bases of the junction unmatched. This CDR3 comprises 16 residues. Germline V gives CDR1 LGHNA, CDR2 YNFKEQ. The chain's CDR3 is CASSQERRGGQETQYF. CDR3 DNA sequence: TGTGCCAGCAGCCAAGAAAGGCGGGGGGGACAAGAGACCCAGTACTTC.

J is TRBJ1-4 and V is TRBV28; D is undetermined. Germline CDR1 is MDHEN and CDR2 is SYDVKM. V shed 5 bases and J shed 8 bases, with 9 bases lying between them. The CDR3 contains 12 residues. The CDR3 nucleotides are TGTGCCAGCAGTGCCCGAGCGGAAAAACTGTTTTTT. Its translation is CASSARAEKLFF.

The chain couples TRBV29-1 to TRBJ2-7; TRBD2 agrees at 7 bases. This CDR3 is 12 amino acids long. The germline V gene has CDR1 SQVTM and CDR2 ANQGSEA. V was clipped by 6 bases and J by 2 bases; unmatched bases: 4. The CDR3 nucleotides read TGCAGCGTGGGGGAGGGCCCCTACGAGCAGTACTTC. Its protein product is CSVGEGPYEQYF.

The CDR3 sequence: CASSPWTGRQETQYF. In nucleotides, the CDR3 is TGTGCCAGCAGCCCATGGACAGGGAGGCAAGAGACCCAGTACTTC. V is TRBV9 and J is TRBJ2-5; the match to TRBD1 covers 8 bases. The CDR3 has 15 amino acids. Looked up from germline, CDR1 is SGDLS and CDR2 is YYNGEE. With 4 bases clipped from V and 2 bases from J, the junction kept 7 bases outside the gene matches.

The chain carries TRBV7-9 and TRBJ1-5; tentative D call: TRBD1 (5 bases). The CDR3 runs 16 residues. V was shortened by 5 bases and J by 1 base, with 15 bases between the two germline ends. The V gene's germline CDR1 is SEHNR and CDR2 FQNEAQ (reference sequence). DNA of the CDR3: TGTGCCAGCAGCCGGCGGGGGGAGGGAAGCAATCAGCCCCAGCATTTT. It translates to CASSRRGEGSNQPQHF.

The chain is built from TRBV10-2 and TRBJ2-2; a weak D match, TRBD1 (5 bases). Trimming took off 3 bases at V and 6 bases at J, with 8 bases between the two ends. Germline values: CDR1 WSHSY, CDR2 SAAADI. This CDR3 comprises 13 residues. Here the CDR3 DNA reads TGCGCCAGCAGTGAAGGGGCCGCCGGGGAGCTGTTTTTT. Protein: CASSEGAAGELFF.

The chain has TRBV5-4 and TRBJ1-2; 7 bases fit TRBD1. Looked up from germline, CDR1 is SGHNT and CDR2 is YYREEE (reference sequence). V trimming: 5 bases; J trimming: 4 bases; junction bases outside the gene matches: 11. This CDR3 is 15 amino acids long. DNA for the CDR3: TGTGCCAGCAGTCTCAGACAGGGCGTGGGCTATGGCTACACCTTC. Amino acids: CASSLRQGVGYGYTF.